The TCR beta chain under discussion was sequenced for a study of blood T cell repertoires in COVID-19. This table comes from immunoSEQ multiplex PCR, and its TCRdb copy is limited to in-frame clones, with some not included. The data contain roughly 200,000 clones, 81% of them singletons. J gave up 7 bases and V 2 bases, and 13 bases lay outside the gene matches. This CDR3 region has 19 residues. Germline CDR1 KGHSH, CDR2 LQKENI. The chain couples TRBV18 to TRBJ1-6; 11 nucleotides line up with TRBD1. The source material was peripheral blood. The origin of this receptor is a woman between 35 and 50 years old with COVID-19, enrolled during active disease. The CDR3, as DNA: TGTGCCAGCTCACCAATCCCCGGGACAGGGGGAAGGAGGAATTCACCCCTCCACTTT. Its protein product is CASSPIPGTGGRRNSPLHF.